The 14 T cell receptor beta chains in this list originate from one sample, sequenced in a study of blood T cell repertoires in COVID-19. Profiling relied on immunoSEQ multiplex PCR, and the TCRdb table lists in-frame clones only, not all of them. There are 200,000 to 250,000 clones in the sample; around 82% occur only once, and 3% to 3.5% lies in the top ten. The specimen sequenced was peripheral blood. The source is a woman aged 25 to 39 who had recovered from COVID-19.

This chain connects TRBV18 to TRBJ2-5; 7 positions agree with TRBD2. The CDR3 covers 12 residues. Trimming removed 8 bases from V and 7 bases from J; junction bases left unmatched: 7. CDR1 and CDR2 (germline): KGHSH, LQKENI. CDR3 amino acids: CASAGGTTTQYF. The CDR3 bases are TGTGCCAGCGCCGGGGGGACGACGACCCAGTACTTC.

A single count supports this clone. The V gene is TRBV15, the J gene TRBJ2-3, with D possibly matching TRBD1 (6 bases). The germline CDR1 and CDR2 sequences are LNHNV and YYDKDF (reference sequence). V shed 9 bases and J shed 0 bases, with 16 bases lying between them. The CDR3 is 15 amino acids. This chain's CDR3 is CATRDPGASTDTQYF. DNA of the CDR3: TGTGCCACGAGAGACCCAGGGGCGAGCACAGATACGCAGTATTTT.

V usage is TRBV18 and J usage is TRBJ1-4; possible D gene TRBD1, 5 bases. The length of the CDR3 is 16 residues. Germline CDR1 KGHSH, CDR2 LQKENI. V dropped 2 bases and J dropped 7 bases, with 17 bases sitting between them. In DNA, the CDR3 is TGTGCCAGCTCACCATTGCAGGGAAGGGGCGGTGAAAAACTGTTTTTT. It yields the protein CASSPLQGRGGEKLFF.

This clone has just one count. The chain couples TRBV28 to TRBJ1-1; 9 bases fit TRBD1. The J segment lost 4 bases and the V segment lost 5 bases, leaving 8 bases of the junction unmatched. The length of the CDR3 is 15 residues. CDR1 and CDR2 (germline): MDHEN, SYDVKM. This CDR3 reads CASSPIGTGSTEAFF. The CDR3 nucleotides are TGTGCCAGCAGTCCTATAGGGACAGGGTCCACTGAAGCTTTCTTT.

This clone appeared a few times. For the CDR3, the DNA is TGTGCCACCCAAGGAGTAGACAGGGCTAGCACAGATACGCAGTATTTT. Translating gives CATQGVDRASTDTQYF. V and J are TRBV24-1 and TRBJ2-3; the match to TRBD1 covers 7 bases. Looked up from germline, CDR1 is KGHDR and CDR2 is SFDVKD. Germline trimming cut 9 bases from V and 0 bases from J; bases unmatched to any gene: 11. The CDR3 spans 16 residues.

Comments on this clone: A much more abundant neighbour one base away suggests this may be a read error. The J gene is TRBJ2-7, the V gene TRBV13, with D hard to call. The CDR3 is 11 amino acids. The V end was cut by 3 bases, the J end by 3 bases, with 3 bases between. Germline CDR1 reads PRHDT; CDR2 reads FYEKMQ (reference sequence). The CDR3, as DNA: TGTGCCAGCAGCTTCAACTACGAGCAGTACTTC. This translates into CASSFNYEQYF. The variable domain in full, with the rest retrieved from reference TRBV13 and TRBJ2-7, is AAGVIQSPRHLIKEKRETATLKCYPIPRHDTVYWYQQGPGQDPQFLISFYEKMQSDKGSIPDRFSAQQFSDYHSELNMSSLELGDSALYFCASSFNYEQYFGPGTRLTVT.

The rearrangement joins TRBV25-1 to TRBJ2-2; a possible D gene is TRBD1 (5 bases). The CDR3 is 15 residues long. V was cut by 0 bases and J by 6 bases, with 11 bases left in between. Germline V gives CDR1 MGHDK, CDR2 SYGVNS. CDR3 nucleotides: TGTGCCAGCAGTGAATATGTAATAGGGGCCGGGGAGCTGTTTTTT. It translates to CASSEYVIGAGELFF.

This clone appeared a single time. The J gene is TRBJ1-5, the V gene TRBV6-5, with D perhaps matching TRBD1 (5 bases). Germline V lookup: CDR1 MNHEY, CDR2 SVGAGI. This CDR3 spans 14 amino acids. V lost 6 bases to trimming and J lost 7 bases, with 16 bases between them. CDR3 nucleotide sequence: TGTGCCAGCAGATCTGCAGACAGATTCCAGCCCCAGCATTTT. The encoded protein is CASRSADRFQPQHF.

The chain is built from TRBV19 and TRBJ2-2; D perhaps matches TRBD1 (6 bases). The ends were cut back, 5 bases at V and 6 bases at J, with 16 bases in the middle. CDR1 LNHDA and CDR2 SQIVND come from the germline V gene (reference sequence). This CDR3 has 15 residues. The CDR3 protein is CASSLPGRGAGELFF. DNA for the CDR3: TGTGCCAGTAGTCTACCAGGCAGGGGTGCCGGGGAGCTGTTTTTT.

This sequence joins TRBV5-1 and TRBJ2-3; 7 bases match TRBD2. From germline, CDR1 is SGHRS and CDR2 YFSETQ. The trim removed 4 bases at V and 4 bases at J, leaving 6 bases unmatched. The length of the CDR3 is 14 residues. In nucleotides, the CDR3 is TGCGCCAGCAGCGCAGGACTAGTCGCAGATACGCAGTATTTT. As protein: CASSAGLVADTQYF.

V and J are TRBV5-6 and TRBJ2-5, with D possibly matching TRBD2 (5 bases). The CDR3 runs 16 residues. Germline V CDR1 and CDR2: SGHDT, YYEEEE. V was cut by 0 bases and J by 0 bases, with 12 bases left in between. In DNA form, the CDR3 reads TGTGCCAGCAGCTTGGGACCGGGGTGGTACCAAGAGACCCAGTACTTC. Translated: CASSLGPGWYQETQYF.

The gene calls are TRBV28 and TRBJ2-7, with 14 positions matching TRBD2. V gave up 6 bases and J gave up 3 bases; unmatched junction bases: 7. From germline, CDR1 is MDHEN and CDR2 SYDVKM. The CDR3 runs to 16 residues. The CDR3, as DNA: TGTGCCAGCAGACCTCCGGGACTAGCGGGAGACTACGAGCAGTACTTC. This codes for CASRPPGLAGDYEQYF.

The V gene is TRBV27, the J gene TRBJ1-1; tentative D call: TRBD1 (5 bases). There are 14 residues in the CDR3. Germline V gives CDR1 MNHEY, CDR2 SMNVEV (reference sequence). Trimming took off 5 bases at V and 2 bases at J, with 12 bases between the two ends. This CDR3 reads CASSGRGLNTEAFF. CDR3 DNA: TGTGCCAGCAGTGGGAGGGGTCTAAACACTGAAGCTTTCTTT.

The chain carries TRBV15 and TRBJ2-3; the D gene is possibly TRBD2 (6 bases). The CDR3 loop spans 15 amino acids. Per the germline V gene, CDR1 is LNHNV and CDR2 is YYDKDF (reference sequence). V was clipped by 0 bases and J by 1 base, with 8 bases between them. The CDR3 is CATSREWGGTDTQYF. The DNA for the CDR3 is TGTGCCACCAGCAGAGAGTGGGGGGGCACAGATACGCAGTATTTT.